The entry below describes one T cell receptor beta chain. V lost 6 bases to trimming and J lost 0 bases; unmatched junction nucleotides: 1. The CDR3 is made up of 15 amino acids. Germline CDR1 and CDR2: MNHEY and SVGAGI. Only in-frame clones appear in the TCRdb table, and some are missing; sequencing was by immunoSEQ multiplex PCR. Found here are 250,000 to 300,000 clones, around 88% of them singletons; the top ten hold approximately 7.2%. The data belong to a study of blood T cell repertoires in COVID-19. The rearrangement uses TRBV6-5 and TRBJ2-2, with TRBD1 matching over 10 bases. The sample was peripheral blood. The TCR was taken from a woman aged 30 to 39 who had recovered from COVID-19. The CDR3 sequence is CASSGQGANTGELFF. In DNA form, the CDR3 reads TGTGCCAGCAGCGGACAGGGGGCGAACACCGGGGAGCTGTTTTTT.